This T cell receptor beta chain originates from a study of blood T cell repertoires in COVID-19. The germline V gene encodes CDR1 MNHEY and CDR2 SMNVEV (reference sequence). The CDR3 extends over 14 amino acids. Unmatched junction bases numbered 4, after V lost 4 bases and J lost 2 bases. Per the original methods: Nucleated cell number was recorded as an estimate derived from reference gene primer amplification. Here immunoSEQ multiplex PCR was the method, and the copy in TCRdb shows in-frame clones only, minus some. V, J and clone size reflect that table, while D and trimming were determined from the DNA. Of approximately 60,000 clones listed, around 80% are singletons.

Sequences were obtained from peripheral blood. This chain uses TRBV27 with TRBJ2-5; 7 bases are a match to TRBD1. The origin of this receptor is a man in his fifties or sixties with COVID-19, enrolled during active disease. The CDR3 DNA sequence: TGTGCCAGCAGTTCCTGGGACAGACAAGAGACCCAGTACTTC. Its translation is CASSSWDRQETQYF.